This T cell receptor (beta chain) was recorded in a study of OX40 agonist ivuxolimab in advanced cancers. For the study in its entirety: The costimulatory receptor OX40 (CD134) was targeted by ivuxolimab, a fully human IgG2 agonistic monoclonal antibody. Intravenous ivuxolimab was administered to patients every 2 weeks at six dose levels: 0.01, 0.1, 0.3, 1.5, 3 and 10 mg/kg. Of the approximately 50 dose-escalation patients, hepatocellular carcinoma was present in about 20, melanoma in roughly 15, renal cell carcinoma in 9 and head and neck cancer in 9. In the dose-escalation cohort, approximately 82% of patients were male, and the mean age was approximately 64 years, with a range of about 23 to 85. Prior anti-PD-1, anti-PD-L1 or anti-CTLA-4 therapy was permitted, and 40% of dose-escalation patients had received checkpoint inhibitors. Partial responses were achieved by three dose-escalation patients, of whom one had hepatocellular carcinoma and two had cutaneous melanoma. Peripheral TCRbeta sequencing was intended to test whether TCR sequence diversity was altered and clonal T-cell expansion was caused by ivuxolimab. The paper covers the monotherapy dose-escalation part of the phase I ivuxolimab trial, which included N ≈ 50 patients.

The CDR3 spans 15 residues, from the cysteine through the valine. The sequence is cut down to CDR3 DNA, 45 bases in frame from base 1. Sequences SGHTS (CDR1) and YDEGEE (CDR2) are obtained from the germline V gene. V is trimmed back by 2 bases and J by 3 bases, and the junction contains 5 bases that no gene match accounts for. General findings and caveats noted by the study authors: At doses of 0.1 to 3.0 mg/kg, clonal expansion of both CD4+ and CD8+ T cells in blood was seen between baseline and week 6. In the 0.1-3.0 mg/kg groups, partial responders were among the patients with the lowest normalized peripheral clonal expansion, particularly in CD8+ T cells. Antigen specificity was not determined for the clonally expanded peripheral T cells. Low levels of normalized T-cell clonal expansion were also seen in some nonresponding patients. After ivuxolimab, CD8+ T cells had more expanded clones than CD4+ T cells on average.

Patients with a history of autoimmune disease or receiving systemic immunosuppression were excluded from the trial. Peripheral blood for TCR sequencing was collected from all dose cohorts at baseline, on cycle 4 day 1, and on cycle 7 day 1. Samples came from an open-label, multicenter, first-in-human phase I dose-escalation trial of ivuxolimab. Adults with locally advanced or metastatic head and neck squamous cell, hepatocellular, melanoma or renal cell carcinoma were enrolled in the trial. CD4+ and CD8+ T cells were sorted separately from peripheral blood before TCR sequencing. To sequence the TCRbeta CDR3 region, genomic DNA was isolated from the sorted cells. The immunoSEQ Assay was used to sequence the TCRbeta CDR3 regions. In TCRdb, the immuneACCESS table is reduced to in-frame sequences with V and J assigned. These tables do not hold every clone; where another copy was compared, an unresolved V gene accounts for under half, and the others remain unexplained. The sample has some 70,000 clones on record, more than 75% of them singletons. Jointly, the top ten make up 8.2% of the sample.

Concerning this clone: Which antigen it targets is not known. Base qualities are missing; no much larger clone stands one base away.

The sequence was obtained from an adult with an advanced solid tumor such as melanoma, head and neck, liver or kidney cancer. The source was CD4+ or CD8+ T cells sorted from blood, collected in a trial of the OX40 agonist ivuxolimab. The chain joins TRBV5-8 to TRBJ2-7; TRBD2 lines up with 10 middle nucleotides. The CDR3 region: CASSFKGLAIYEQYV. The sequenced DNA: TGTGCCAGCAGCTTTAAGGGACTAGCGATCTACGAGCAGTACGTC.